One sample yielded the 7 T cell receptor beta chains listed below, sequenced in a study of blood T cell repertoires in COVID-19. Assay used: immunoSEQ multiplex PCR; TCRdb lists only in-frame clones, some missing. The sample lists about 200,000 clones, about 85% seen once, with almost 5% in the top ten. Specimen: peripheral blood. Receptors originate from an elderly woman with acute or convalescent COVID-19.

This clone appeared a few times. The chain joins TRBV11-2 to TRBJ2-7; D is uncertain. Trimming removed 3 bases from V and 5 bases from J, with 8 bases in between. Germline V CDR1 and CDR2: SGHAT, FQNNGV. CDR3 length equals 12 residues. The CDR3 coding sequence is TGTGCCAGCAGCTTTAACTACAACGAGCAGTACTTC. It translates to CASSFNYNEQYF.

This chain uses TRBV18 with TRBJ2-5; D gene ambiguous. The length of the CDR3 is 13 residues. Per germline, CDR1 KGHSH and CDR2 LQKENI. The V and J ends lost 3 bases and 2 bases respectively, with 7 bases between them. The CDR3 loop reads CASSPISQETQYF. In DNA, the CDR3 is TGTGCCAGCTCACCGATCAGTCAAGAGACCCAGTACTTC.

The J gene is TRBJ1-1, the V gene TRBV24-1, with D possibly TRBD1 on 5 matching bases. The CDR3 totals 13 residues. V lost 4 bases and J lost 6, with 11 bases in between. CDR1 and CDR2 (germline): KGHDR, SFDVKD. The CDR3 reads CATSDGTFPEAFF. CDR3 in DNA: TGTGCCACCAGTGACGGGACTTTTCCTGAAGCTTTCTTT.

This clone was picked up one time. The chain couples TRBV5-1 to TRBJ1-6; no definite D call. Germline loops: CDR1 SGHRS, CDR2 YFSETQ. Trimming took 2 bases from V and 8 from J, leaving 17 bases between them. There are 16 residues in the CDR3. The CDR3 is CASSFYGRARDSPLHF. Here the CDR3 DNA reads TGCGCCAGCAGCTTCTATGGCAGAGCCCGGGATTCACCCCTCCACTTT.

V gene TRBV28 combines with J gene TRBJ1-2; D gene unclear. CDR3 size: 11 residues. V was clipped by 2 bases and J by 8 bases, with 6 bases between them. CDR1 and CDR2 (germline): MDHEN, SYDVKM. CDR3 region: CASSLNRGYTF. The CDR3 DNA sequence: TGTGCCAGCAGTTTAAACAGAGGCTACACCTTC.

There are a few counts of this clone. The chain couples TRBV6-5 to TRBJ1-1; TRBD1 might be the D (5 bases). Trimming removed 2 bases at V and 2 bases at J, with 15 bases between. Germline V gives CDR1 MNHEY, CDR2 SVGAGI. CDR3 length: 16 amino acids. CDR3 region: CASSYRSAGFNTEAFF. In nucleotides, the CDR3 is TGTGCCAGCAGTTACCGGTCAGCAGGGTTTAACACTGAAGCTTTCTTT.

The gene calls are TRBV15 and TRBJ2-1; 11 nucleotides align to TRBD2. The CDR3 extends over 16 amino acids. Germline CDR1 LNHNV, CDR2 YYDKDF (reference sequence). Losses at the gene ends were 1 base for V and 3 bases for J; bases not matched to a gene: 2. The CDR3 reads CATSRGLAGRYNEQFF. CDR3 DNA: TGTGCCACCAGCAGAGGACTAGCGGGACGCTACAATGAGCAGTTCTTC.